The rows below give T cell receptor beta chains drawn from one sample of a study of blood T cell repertoires in COVID-19. Sequenced by immunoSEQ multiplex PCR; TCRdb stores in-frame clones only, minus some. Among some 100,000 clones listed, about 85% were seen once. Input material: peripheral blood. Every receptor here comes from a man in his 60s with acute or convalescent COVID-19. The CDR3 runs from the conserved cysteine through the conserved F or W. D genes are given only for firm matches. Size tells how often a clone was seen (once, few, many) or the class of an expanded clone, and some rows leave it out.

TRBJ1-2,TRBV7-2,TRBD1,-,TGTGCCAGCAGCTTAGTATCGGACTCAGGGGGTGGCTACACCTTC,CASSLVSDSGGGYTF
TRBJ1-5,TRBV9,-,-,TGTGCCAGCGGCTCCGAATATAGCAATCAGCCCCAGCATTTT,CASGSEYSNQPQHF
TRBJ2-3,TRBV2,TRBD2,once,TGTGCCAGCGGTCTAGCGGGGGTCACAGATACGCAGTATTTT,CASGLAGVTDTQYF
TRBJ1-4,TRBV2,-,-,TGTGCCAGCAGTGAACAGGGAATTAATGAAAAACTGTTTTTT,CASSEQGINEKLFF
TRBJ1-3,TRBV7-9,TRBD1,-,TGTGCCAGCAGCTTAGGGGCAGGGGGCGGACACACCATATATTTT,CASSLGAGGGHTIYF
TRBJ1-5,TRBV4-1,-,once,TGCGCCAGCAGCCAAGGAGGGACAAAGAGCAATCAGCCCCAGCATTTT,CASSQGGTKSNQPQHF
TRBJ2-5,TRBV4-3,-,-,TGCGCCAGCAGCCAAGATCTGAGTTTACAAGAGACCCAGTACTTC,CASSQDLSLQETQYF
TRBJ1-2,TRBV28,-,-,TGTGCCAGCAGCTATATACACAGCGGACAGATATCCTATGGCTACACCTTC,CASSYIHSGQISYGYTF
TRBJ2-2,TRBV6-2/TRBV6-3,TRBD1,-,TGTGCCAGCAGTTACCAGGGGGAAGTGTGGTTAGTCGGGGAGCTGTTTTTT,CASSYQGEVWLVGELFF
TRBJ2-7,TRBV27,TRBD2,-,TGTGCCAGCAGTCTGACTAGCGGGGGGACCTACGAGCAGTACTTC,CASSLTSGGTYEQYF